One sample yielded the 8 T cell receptor beta chains listed below, sequenced in a study of blood T cell repertoires in COVID-19. Profiled with immunoSEQ multiplex PCR; TCRdb holds only in-frame clones, not every one. Of roughly 250,000 clones in the sample, over 80% were seen once. The sample was PBMCs or T cells enriched from blood (not recorded which). All receptors derive from a woman aged 18-30 years who had recovered from COVID-19.

In its sample, this clone was seen a few times. The V and J genes are TRBV1 and TRBJ1-5. TRBV1 is a recognized pseudogene. The CDR3 has 19 amino acids. CDR3 protein: CTSSQGGCYGKHSNQPQHF. The CDR3 coding sequence is TGCACCAGCAGCCAAGGAGGGTGTTACGGGAAGCATAGCAATCAGCCCCAGCATTTT.

The chain employs TRBV6-5 and TRBJ1-2, with D hard to call. The CDR3 covers 13 residues. V was cut by 4 bases and J by 1 base, with 7 bases left in between. The germline V gene encodes CDR1 MNHEY and CDR2 SVGAGI. The CDR3 protein is CASSLGSNYGYTF. CDR3 nucleotides: TGTGCCAGCAGTTTGGGCAGTAACTATGGCTACACCTTC.

The V and J genes are TRBV6-4 and TRBJ1-1; tentatively, D is TRBD1 (5 bases). Trimming removed 9 bases from V and 1 base from J, with 15 bases in between. Germline V gene sequence: CDR1 MRHNA, CDR2 SNTAGT. This CDR3 contains 14 residues. The CDR3 spells CASRKWGGNTEAFF. Written as DNA, the CDR3 is TGTGCCAGTAGAAAGTGGGGGGGGAACACTGAAGCTTTCTTT.

The V and J genes are TRBV9 and TRBJ1-6; D might be TRBD1 (5 bases). The V end lost 0 bases, the J end lost 7 bases, and 11 bases lay between the germline ends. This CDR3 region has 15 residues. Germline loops: CDR1 SGDLS, CDR2 YYNGEE. The CDR3 reads CASSVEQDVNSPLHF. CDR3 coding DNA: TGTGCCAGCAGCGTAGAACAGGACGTGAATTCACCCCTCCACTTT.

The gene calls are TRBV11-2 and TRBJ1-1, with TRBD1 identical over 8 bases. The germline gives CDR1 SGHAT, CDR2 FQNNGV. The trim removed 6 bases at V and 3 bases at J, leaving 9 bases unmatched. This CDR3 contains 15 residues. The CDR3 sequence is CASRFRTGRDTEAFF. DNA of the CDR3: TGTGCCAGCAGATTCCGGACAGGGAGAGACACTGAAGCTTTCTTT.

This sequence joins TRBV7-9 and TRBJ1-5; 7 bases agree with TRBD1. With 1 base clipped from V and 0 bases from J, the junction kept 9 bases outside the gene matches. Germline V gene data show CDR1 as SEHNR and CDR2 as FQNEAQ (reference sequence). The CDR3 runs to 18 residues. The DNA of the CDR3 is TGTGCCAGCAGCTTAGGGGGCTGGGGACAGAATAGCAATCAGCCCCAGCATTTT. Protein sequence: CASSLGGWGQNSNQPQHF.

The chain joins TRBV6-5 to TRBJ2-7; maybe TRBD1 (5 bases). CDR1 and CDR2 from the germline V gene are MNHEY and SVGAGI. V was shortened by 0 bases and J by 2 bases, with 11 bases between the two germline ends. This CDR3 has 15 residues. CDR3 in amino acids: CASSYSTGGTYEQYF. The CDR3 nucleotides read TGTGCCAGCAGTTACTCTACAGGTGGAACCTACGAGCAGTACTTC.

The rearrangement joins TRBV5-1 to TRBJ2-7; tentative D call: TRBD2 (6 bases). V was trimmed by 4 bases and J by 7 bases, leaving 18 bases between them. Per the germline V gene, CDR1 is SGHRS and CDR2 is YFSETQ. This CDR3 is 14 amino acids long. CDR3 nucleotide sequence: TGCGCCAGCAGCCCCGGGACTCCCACGGGGGAGCAGTACTTC. Protein product: CASSPGTPTGEQYF.